The clone carrying this TCR beta chain appeared a single time. Its antigen is unknown. The data are from a study of T cell responses to AZD1222 COVID-19 vaccine. Study-level results: Clonal diversity was possibly underestimated; the donors were predominantly white British and more often female. Baseline serostatus was positive in only 5 to 7 AZD1222 recipients.

Repertoires were generated with immunoSEQ multiplex PCR, while TCRdb's copy carries only in-frame clones and drops some. The data hold 80,000 or so clones, with roughly 87% observed a single time. CDR3 length equals 18 residues. Deletions cut 7 bases from V and 0 bases from J, with 22 bases between. Germline CDR1 LGHDT, CDR2 YNNKEL (reference sequence). The chain recombines TRBV3-1 (or the pseudogene TRBV3-2) with TRBJ1-3; D is possibly TRBD1 (5 bases). The input for sequencing was peripheral blood, taken on day 0 of AZD1222 vaccination. This TCR derives from an adult in good health. CDR3 loop: CASTASGVGPYSGNTIYF. The CDR3 bases are TGTGCCAGCACCGCTTCGGGGGTCGGGCCTTACTCTGGAAACACCATATATTTT.